This entry lists 11 T cell receptor beta chains sequenced from one sample in a study of regulatory T cells in long-lasting Graves disease. The time point is: persistent/refractory GD, antithyroid drugs over 5 years with positive TRAb. From RNA extracted from PBMCs, the TCR library was made. TCR beta libraries were built with iRepertoire HTBI primers and Arm-PCR of CDR3 regions. One entry per CDR3 protein results from TCRdb running MiXCR on the multiplex PCR reads. The sample holds roughly 700,000 distinct CDR3 sequences; 25% to 35% are singletons and the top ten take around 42%. The starting material was peripheral blood mononuclear cells (PBMCs), obtained when the disease was refractory, from a patient treated with antithyroid drugs. The receptors were gathered from a female donor with Graves disease.

V and J are TRBV20-1 and TRBJ1-6; possibly TRBD1 for D (5 bases). Germline lookup yields CDR1 DFQATT and CDR2 SNEGSKA (reference sequence). The CDR3 extends over 16 amino acids. Deletions cut 3 bases from V and 8 bases from J, with 20 bases between. DNA for the CDR3: TGCAGTGCTAGTCGGCAGGGAGGGAGGAAGGATTCACCCCTCCACTTT. It is translated as CSASRQGGRKDSPLHF.

This clonotype was detected many times. One end of the junction is discordant with germline, which a read error may explain. The chain combines TRBV10-3 with TRBJ2-5, with D possibly matching TRBD1 (6 bases). The CDR3 extends over 13 amino acids. The germline V gene encodes CDR1 ENHRY and CDR2 SYGVKD. In DNA form, the CDR3 reads TGTGCCATCAGTGACAAGGACAGCCCCTTCCTATCCTTC. This translates into CAISDKDSPFLSF.

V and J are TRBV2 and TRBJ2-7; TRBD1 agrees at 7 bases. V was pared by 6 bases and J by 7 bases, with 6 bases of the junction left unmatched. The CDR3 has 12 amino acids. CDR1 and CDR2 from the germline V gene are SNHLY and FYNNEI. The CDR3: CASREDRLEQYF. The CDR3 region has the DNA TGTGCCAGCAGGGAGGACAGGTTAGAGCAGTACTTC.

This clonotype was found many times. The chain combines TRBV6-5 with TRBJ1-1; 8 nucleotides match TRBD1. The trim removed 1 base at V and 1 base at J, leaving 8 bases unmatched. Germline assignment: CDR1 MNHEY and CDR2 SVGAGI. The CDR3 length is 17 residues. The CDR3 loop is CASSYWTGSHGNTEAFF. CDR3 DNA sequence: TGTGCCAGCAGTTACTGGACAGGGTCCCATGGGAACACTGAAGCTTTCTTT.

This clonotype occurred a few times. The chain recombines TRBV20-1 with TRBJ1-6; D possibly corresponds to TRBD1 (5 bases). The V and J ends lost 6 bases and 3 bases respectively, with 12 bases between them. CDR1 and CDR2 (germline): DFQATT, SNEGSKA (reference sequence). The CDR3 loop spans 14 amino acids. CDR3 nucleotides: TGCAGTGCGGCCGGGACGGACTATAATTCACCCCTCCACTTT. It specifies CSAAGTDYNSPLHF.

The CDR3 region has the DNA TGTGCCAGCAGTTACTCGAGAATCAAGGCAGGGATGAGAAACACCATATATTTT. It specifies CASSYSRIKAGMRNTIYF. The V call is TRBV6-2 or TRBV6-3, the J call TRBJ1-3; tentative D call: TRBD1 (5 bases). V lost 0 bases and J lost 5, with 20 bases in between. CDR3 length equals 18 residues. Germline lookup yields CDR1 MNHEY and CDR2 SVGEGT.

The chain employs TRBV11-2 and TRBJ2-2, with D possibly matching TRBD2 (5 bases). Trimming pared 4 bases from V and 5 bases from J, leaving 11 bases between. Per the germline V gene, CDR1 is SGHAT and CDR2 is FQNNGV. The CDR3 is made up of 14 amino acids. CDR3 DNA: TGTGCCAGCAGCTCACGGACGGGAACCGGGGAGCTGTTTTTT. Amino acid sequence: CASSSRTGTGELFF. Full variable domain (outside the CDR3, taken from reference TRBV11-2 and TRBJ2-2): EAGVAQSPRYKIIEKRQSVAFWCNPISGHATLYWYQQILGQGPKLLIQFQNNGVVDDSQLPKDRFSAERLKGVDSTLKIQPAKLEDSAVYLCASSSRTGTGELFFGEGSRLTVL.

This clonotype was detected only a few times. The CDR3 loop reads CASSQIPGGGYTF. CDR3 coding DNA: TGTGCCAGCAGCCAGATCCCAGGGGGTGGCTACACCTTC. The rearrangement links TRBV3-1 to TRBJ1-2; 7 bases are shared with TRBD1. Germline-derived CDR1 and CDR2 are LGHDT and YNNKEL (reference sequence). V trimming: 3 bases; J trimming: 7 bases; junction bases outside the gene matches: 5. The CDR3 has 13 residues. Together with reference TRBV3-1 and TRBJ1-2, the CDR3 gives the full variable domain: DTAVSQTPKYLVTQMGNDKSIKCEQNLGHDTMYWYKQDSKKFLKIMFSYNNKELIINETVPNRFSPKSPDKAHLNLHINSLELGDSAVYFCASSQIPGGGYTFGSGTRLTVV.

V and J are TRBV20-1 and TRBJ2-7; 9 bases map to TRBD2. V was pared by 5 bases and J by 1 base, with 3 bases of the junction left unmatched. CDR3 length equals 13 residues. Germline CDR1 DFQATT, CDR2 SNEGSKA (reference sequence). CDR3 DNA: TGCAGTGCTTTAGCGGGAGAGTCCTACGAGCAGTACTTC. This sequence encodes CSALAGESYEQYF.

The V and J genes are TRBV18 and TRBJ1-1; D may be TRBD1 (6 bases). Trimming pared 1 base from V and 1 base from J, leaving 10 bases between. The V gene's germline CDR1 is KGHSH and CDR2 LQKENI. The CDR3 sequence is 15 residues long. DNA of the CDR3: TGTGCCAGCTCACCACTAACAGGGCCGAACACTGAAGCTTTCTTT. Translated: CASSPLTGPNTEAFF.

This clonotype was seen many times. CDR3 in DNA: TGTGCCAGCAGTTTATCCGGGACAGGGAACACTGAAGCTTTCTTT. It codes for CASSLSGTGNTEAFF. The chain has TRBV28 and TRBJ1-1, with 8 nucleotides matching TRBD1. V gave up 1 base and J gave up 1 base; unmatched junction bases: 2. Germline CDR1 MDHEN, CDR2 SYDVKM. CDR3 length equals 15 residues.